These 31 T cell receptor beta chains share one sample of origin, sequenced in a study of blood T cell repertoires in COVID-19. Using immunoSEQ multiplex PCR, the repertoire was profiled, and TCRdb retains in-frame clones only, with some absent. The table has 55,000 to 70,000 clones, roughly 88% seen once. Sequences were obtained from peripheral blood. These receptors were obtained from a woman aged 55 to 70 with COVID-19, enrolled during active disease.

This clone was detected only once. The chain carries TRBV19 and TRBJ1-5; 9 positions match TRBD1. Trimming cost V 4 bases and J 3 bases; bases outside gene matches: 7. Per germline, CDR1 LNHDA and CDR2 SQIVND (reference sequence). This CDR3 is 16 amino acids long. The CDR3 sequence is CASSTGTGRSNQPQHF. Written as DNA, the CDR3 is TGTGCCAGTAGTACCGGGACAGGGCGTTCCAATCAGCCCCAGCATTTT.

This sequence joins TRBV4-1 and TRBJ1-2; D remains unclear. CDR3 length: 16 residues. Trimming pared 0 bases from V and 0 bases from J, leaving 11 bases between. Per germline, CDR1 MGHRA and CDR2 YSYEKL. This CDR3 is CASSQDGQVTNYGYTF. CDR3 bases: TGCGCCAGCAGCCAAGATGGCCAGGTAACTAACTATGGCTACACCTTC.

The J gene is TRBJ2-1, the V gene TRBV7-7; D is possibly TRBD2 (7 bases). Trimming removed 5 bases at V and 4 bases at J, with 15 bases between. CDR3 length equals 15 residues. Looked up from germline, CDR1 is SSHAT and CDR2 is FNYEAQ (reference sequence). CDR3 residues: CASSAEGGAYNEQFF. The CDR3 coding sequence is TGTGCCAGCAGCGCAGAGGGGGGGGCATACAATGAGCAGTTCTTC. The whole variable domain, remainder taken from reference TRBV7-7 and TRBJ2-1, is GAGVSQSPRYKVTKRGQDVTLRCDPISSHATLYWYQQALGQGPEFLTYFNYEAQPDKSGLPSDRFSAERPEGSISTLTIQRTEQRDSAMYRCASSAEGGAYNEQFFGPGTRLTVL.

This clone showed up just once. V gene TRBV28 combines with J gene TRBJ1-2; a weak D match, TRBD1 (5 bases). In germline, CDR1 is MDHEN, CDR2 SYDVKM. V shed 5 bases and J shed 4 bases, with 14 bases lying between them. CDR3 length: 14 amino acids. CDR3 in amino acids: CASSETGTIYGYTF. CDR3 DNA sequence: TGTGCCAGCAGTGAAACCGGGACTATCTATGGCTACACCTTC.

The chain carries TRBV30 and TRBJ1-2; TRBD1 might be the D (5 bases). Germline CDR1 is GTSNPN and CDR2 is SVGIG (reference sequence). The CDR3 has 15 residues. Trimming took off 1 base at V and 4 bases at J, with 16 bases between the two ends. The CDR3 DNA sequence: TGTGCCTGGAGTGACCCAGCAGGGATTGGCTATGGCTACACCTTC. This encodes CAWSDPAGIGYGYTF.

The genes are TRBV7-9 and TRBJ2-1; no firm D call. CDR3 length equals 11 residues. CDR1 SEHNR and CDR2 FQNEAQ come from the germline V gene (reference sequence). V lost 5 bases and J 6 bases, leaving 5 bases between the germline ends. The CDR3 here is CASSLPNEQFF. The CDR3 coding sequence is TGTGCCAGCAGCCTCCCCAATGAGCAGTTCTTC.

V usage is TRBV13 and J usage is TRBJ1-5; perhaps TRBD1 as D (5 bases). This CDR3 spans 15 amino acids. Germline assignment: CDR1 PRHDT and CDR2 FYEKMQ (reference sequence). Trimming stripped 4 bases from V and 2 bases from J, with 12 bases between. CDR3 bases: TGTGCCAGCAGCTCTCAGGGCGATGGCAATCAGCCCCAGCATTTT. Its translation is CASSSQGDGNQPQHF.

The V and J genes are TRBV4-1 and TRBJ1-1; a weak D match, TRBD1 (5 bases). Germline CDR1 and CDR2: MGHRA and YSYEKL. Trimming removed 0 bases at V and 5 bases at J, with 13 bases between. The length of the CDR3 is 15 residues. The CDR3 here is CASSQEVGGATEAFF. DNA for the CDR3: TGCGCCAGCAGCCAAGAGGTAGGAGGGGCGACTGAAGCTTTCTTT.

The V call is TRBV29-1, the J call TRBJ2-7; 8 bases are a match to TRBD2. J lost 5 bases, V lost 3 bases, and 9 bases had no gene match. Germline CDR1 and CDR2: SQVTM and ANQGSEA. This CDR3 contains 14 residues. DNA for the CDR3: TGCAGCGTTGACGGGGGGGCGAGGACCCACGAGCAGTACTTC. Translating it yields CSVDGGARTHEQYF.

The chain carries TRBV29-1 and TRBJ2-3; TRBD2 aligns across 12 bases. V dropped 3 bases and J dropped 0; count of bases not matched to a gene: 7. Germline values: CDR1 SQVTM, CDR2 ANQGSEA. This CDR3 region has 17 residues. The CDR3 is CSVEGLAGGTSTDTQYF. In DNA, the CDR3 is TGCAGCGTTGAGGGGCTAGCGGGAGGGACTAGCACAGATACGCAGTATTTT.

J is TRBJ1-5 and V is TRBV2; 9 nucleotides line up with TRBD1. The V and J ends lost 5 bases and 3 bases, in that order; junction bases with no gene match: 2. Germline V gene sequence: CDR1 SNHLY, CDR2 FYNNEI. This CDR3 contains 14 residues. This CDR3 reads CASSRTGANQPQHF. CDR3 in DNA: TGTGCCAGCAGTAGGACAGGGGCCAATCAGCCCCAGCATTTT.

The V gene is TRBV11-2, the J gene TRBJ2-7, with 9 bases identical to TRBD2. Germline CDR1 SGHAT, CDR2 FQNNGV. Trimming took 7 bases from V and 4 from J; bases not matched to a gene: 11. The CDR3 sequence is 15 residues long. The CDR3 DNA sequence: TGTGCCAGCACCACCGTAGCGGGAGAGGGATACGAGCAGTACTTC. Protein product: CASTTVAGEGYEQYF.

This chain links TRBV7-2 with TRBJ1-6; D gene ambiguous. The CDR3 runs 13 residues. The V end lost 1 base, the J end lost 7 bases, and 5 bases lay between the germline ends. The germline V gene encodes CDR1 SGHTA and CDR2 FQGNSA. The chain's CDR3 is CASSLVSNSPLHF. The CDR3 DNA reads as TGTGCCAGCAGCTTAGTTTCAAATTCACCCCTCCACTTT.

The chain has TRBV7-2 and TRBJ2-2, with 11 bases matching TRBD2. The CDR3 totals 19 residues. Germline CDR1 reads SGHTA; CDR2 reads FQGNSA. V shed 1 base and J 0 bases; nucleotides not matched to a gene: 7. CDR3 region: CASSLVANSGGANTGELFF. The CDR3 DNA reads TGTGCCAGCAGCTTAGTTGCAAATAGCGGGGGGGCGAACACCGGGGAGCTGTTTTTT.

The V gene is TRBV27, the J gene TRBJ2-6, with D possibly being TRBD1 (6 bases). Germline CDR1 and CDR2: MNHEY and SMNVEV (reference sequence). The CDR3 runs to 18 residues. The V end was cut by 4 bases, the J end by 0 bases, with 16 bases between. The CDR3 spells CASSSPDSPNSGANVLTF. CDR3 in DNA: TGTGCCAGCAGTTCCCCGGACAGTCCTAACTCTGGGGCCAACGTCCTGACTTTC.

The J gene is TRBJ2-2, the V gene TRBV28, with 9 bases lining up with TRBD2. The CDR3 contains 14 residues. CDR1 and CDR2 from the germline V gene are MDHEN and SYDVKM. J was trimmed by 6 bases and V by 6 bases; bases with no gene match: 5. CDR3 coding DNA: TGTGCCAGCAGGGGACTAGCAGGGTCCGGGGAGCTGTTTTTT. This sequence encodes CASRGLAGSGELFF.

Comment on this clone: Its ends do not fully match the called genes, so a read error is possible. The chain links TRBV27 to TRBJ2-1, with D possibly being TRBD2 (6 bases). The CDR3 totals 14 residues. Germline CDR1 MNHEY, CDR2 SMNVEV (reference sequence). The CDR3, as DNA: TGTGCCAGCAGTGGAGGGTTCTCCCACAATGAGCAGTTCTTC. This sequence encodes CASSGGFSHNEQFF.

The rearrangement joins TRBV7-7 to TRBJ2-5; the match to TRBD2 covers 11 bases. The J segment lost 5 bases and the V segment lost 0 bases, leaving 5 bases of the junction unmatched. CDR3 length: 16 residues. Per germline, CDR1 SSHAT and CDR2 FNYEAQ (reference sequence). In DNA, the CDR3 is TGTGCCAGCAGCTTAGCTAGCGGGGGGGCCGAGGAGACCCAGTACTTC. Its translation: CASSLASGGAEETQYF.

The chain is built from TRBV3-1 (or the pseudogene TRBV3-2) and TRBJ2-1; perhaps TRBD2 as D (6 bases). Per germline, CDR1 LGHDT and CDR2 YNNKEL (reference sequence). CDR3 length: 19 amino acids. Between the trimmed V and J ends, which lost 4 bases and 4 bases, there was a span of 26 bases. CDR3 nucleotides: TGTGCCAGCAGCCGGACGGTTGGTGTAGGGACTCAGGAGTACAATGAGCAGTTCTTC. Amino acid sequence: CASSRTVGVGTQEYNEQFF.

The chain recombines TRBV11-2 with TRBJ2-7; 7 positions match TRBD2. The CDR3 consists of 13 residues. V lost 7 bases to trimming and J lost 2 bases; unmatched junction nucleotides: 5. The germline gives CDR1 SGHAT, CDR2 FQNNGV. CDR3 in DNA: TGTGCCAGCACCGGGGAGGGCACCTACGAGCAGTACTTC. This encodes CASTGEGTYEQYF.

The DNA for the CDR3 is TGTGCCAGCAGCCCGGCGGGGAGCCTCAGCTCCTACGAGCAGTACTTC. Protein sequence: CASSPAGSLSSYEQYF. This chain links TRBV5-5 with TRBJ2-7; D perhaps matches TRBD2 (6 bases). V lost 4 bases, J lost 0 bases, and 17 bases lay in between. Germline V gives CDR1 SGHKS, CDR2 YYEKEE (reference sequence). The CDR3 spans 16 residues. The full variable domain, with the rest looked up from reference TRBV5-5 and TRBJ2-7, is DAGVTQSPTHLIKTRGQQVTLRCSPISGHKSVSWYQQVLGQGPQFIFQYYEKEERGRGNFPDRFSARQFPNYSSELNVNALLLGDSALYLCASSPAGSLSSYEQYFGPGTRLTVT.

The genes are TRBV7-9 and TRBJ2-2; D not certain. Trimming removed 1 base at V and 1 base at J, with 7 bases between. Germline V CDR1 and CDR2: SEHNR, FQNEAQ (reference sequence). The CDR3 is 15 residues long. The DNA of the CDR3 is TGTGCCAGCAGCTTAGTTTTCAGGAACACCGGGGAGCTGTTTTTT. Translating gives CASSLVFRNTGELFF. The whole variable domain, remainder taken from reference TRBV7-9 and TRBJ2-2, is DTGVSQNPRHKITKRGQNVTFRCDPISEHNRLYWYRQTLGQGPEFLTYFQNEAQLEKSRLLSDRFSAERPKGSFSTLEIQRTEQGDSAMYLCASSLVFRNTGELFFGEGSRLTVL.

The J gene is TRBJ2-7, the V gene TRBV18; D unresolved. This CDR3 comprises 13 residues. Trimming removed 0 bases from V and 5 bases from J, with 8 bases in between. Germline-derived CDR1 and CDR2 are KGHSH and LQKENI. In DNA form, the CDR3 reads TGTGCCAGCTCACCACCGCATGGCCACGAGCAGTACTTC. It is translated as CASSPPHGHEQYF.

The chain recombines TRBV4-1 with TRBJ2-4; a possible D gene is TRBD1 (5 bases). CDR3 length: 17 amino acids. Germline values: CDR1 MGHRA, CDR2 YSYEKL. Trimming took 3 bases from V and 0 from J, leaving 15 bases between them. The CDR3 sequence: CASSQGTGILAKNIQYF. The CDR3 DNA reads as TGCGCCAGCAGCCAGGGTACAGGTATTCTAGCCAAAAACATTCAGTACTTC.

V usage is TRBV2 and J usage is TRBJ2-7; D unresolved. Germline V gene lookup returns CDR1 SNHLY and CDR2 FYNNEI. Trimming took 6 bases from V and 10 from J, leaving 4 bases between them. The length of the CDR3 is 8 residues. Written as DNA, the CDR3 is TGTGCCAGCAGCCTACAGTACTTC. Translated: CASSLQYF.

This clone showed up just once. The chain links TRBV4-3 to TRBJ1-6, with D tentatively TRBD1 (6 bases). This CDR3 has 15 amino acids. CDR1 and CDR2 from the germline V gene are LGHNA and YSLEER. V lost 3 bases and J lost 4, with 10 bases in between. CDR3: CASSHRQEYNSPLHF. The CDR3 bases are TGCGCCAGCAGCCATCGACAGGAGTATAATTCACCCCTCCACTTT.

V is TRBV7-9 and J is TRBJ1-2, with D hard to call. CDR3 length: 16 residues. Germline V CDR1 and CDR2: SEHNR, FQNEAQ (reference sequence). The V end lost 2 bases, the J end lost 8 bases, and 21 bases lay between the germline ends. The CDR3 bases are TGTGCCAGCAGCTTATCTGACGGCAGGCGGGCTATGGGCTACACCTTC. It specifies CASSLSDGRRAMGYTF.

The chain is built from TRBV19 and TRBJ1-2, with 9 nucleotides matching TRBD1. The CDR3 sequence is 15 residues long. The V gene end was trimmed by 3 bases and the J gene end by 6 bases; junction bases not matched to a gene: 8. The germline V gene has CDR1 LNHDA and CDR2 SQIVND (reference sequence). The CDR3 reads CASSMIGTGGNGYTF. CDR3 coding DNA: TGTGCCAGTAGTATGATCGGAACAGGGGGCAATGGCTACACCTTC.

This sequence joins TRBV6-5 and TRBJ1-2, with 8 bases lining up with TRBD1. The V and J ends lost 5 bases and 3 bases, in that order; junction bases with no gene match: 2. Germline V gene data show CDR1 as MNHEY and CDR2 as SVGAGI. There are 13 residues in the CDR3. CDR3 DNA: TGTGCCAGCAGTCAGGGGGCCTACTATGGCTACACCTTC. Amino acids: CASSQGAYYGYTF.

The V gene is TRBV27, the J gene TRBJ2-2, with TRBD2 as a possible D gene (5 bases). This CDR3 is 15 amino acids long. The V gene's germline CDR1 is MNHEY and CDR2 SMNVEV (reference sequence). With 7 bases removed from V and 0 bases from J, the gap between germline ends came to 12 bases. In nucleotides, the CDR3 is TGTGCCAGCACCCTGGGCGGGCCGAACACCGGGGAGCTGTTTTTT. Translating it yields CASTLGGPNTGELFF.

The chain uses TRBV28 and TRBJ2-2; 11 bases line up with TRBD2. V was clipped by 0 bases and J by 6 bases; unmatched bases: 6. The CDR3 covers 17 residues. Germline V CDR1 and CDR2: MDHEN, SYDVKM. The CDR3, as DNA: TGTGCCAGCAGTTTATGGAGGCTAGCGGGAGGTCCCGGGGAGCTGTTTTTT. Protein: CASSLWRLAGGPGELFF.